This T cell receptor beta chain is drawn from a study of CD8 T cells in ankylosing spondylitis. Findings of the study overall: Matched ankylosing spondylitis synovial fluid reportedly contained a significantly enriched population of disease-linked clones. Those disease-linked clones were CD8+; they were also relatively rare in peripheral blood. A motif of under ten highly homologous TCR beta variants was seen as apparently characteristic of ankylosing spondylitis blood.

This clonotype has ten or more counts. Its target is not known. TCRdb itself ran the 5' RACE reads through MiXCR, one entry per CDR3 protein. Found here are some 700,000 distinct CDR3 sequences, 15% to 20% of them singletons; the top ten hold around 20%. After removal of 4 bases from V and 6 bases from J, the junction contained 4 bases not matched to a gene. Germline-derived CDR1 and CDR2 are SGHRS and YFSETQ. The CDR3 has 14 amino acids. Sequencing used blood, either unsorted or a sorted T cell fraction (not recorded which). This chain connects TRBV5-1 to TRBJ1-4, with 9 positions matching TRBD1. This receptor was taken from a male donor with ankylosing spondylitis. The CDR3 DNA is TGCGCCAGCAGCGGGACAGGGATGGATGAAAAACTGTTTTTT. Translating gives CASSGTGMDEKLFF.